This T cell receptor beta chain appears in the sequencing data of a study of blood T cell repertoires in COVID-19. Seattle-derived patients entered the study during active infection and were followed longitudinally. Authors' methods: Quantification of nucleated cells was approximated via reference gene primer amplification. Profiled with immunoSEQ multiplex PCR; TCRdb holds only in-frame clones, not every one. V and J calls and clone size come straight from that table; D and trimming were deduced from the DNA. The sample includes 200,000 to 250,000 clones, roughly 79% of them seen just once. The CDR3 is 12 amino acids. Germline CDR1 SGHTA, CDR2 FQGNSA. Deletions cut 5 bases from V and 5 bases from J, with 10 bases between. In its sample, this clone was seen a few times.

The sequencing sample was made of peripheral blood. The gene calls are TRBV7-2 and TRBJ2-7; perhaps TRBD1 as D (6 bases). This receptor was taken from a woman of 80 years or more with COVID-19, enrolled during active disease. CDR3 protein: CASSHRVHEQYF. The CDR3 coding sequence is TGTGCCAGCAGCCACAGGGTACACGAGCAGTACTTC.